This is a list of T cell receptor beta chains from one sample in a study of regulatory and conventional T cells in RAG deficiency. Profiled with immunoSEQ multiplex PCR; TCRdb holds only in-frame clones, not every one. The sample consists of roughly 28,000 clones, 75% to 95% of them appearing once. These data were likewise used in another study, on regulatory T cells.

Sequencing was carried out using Tregs sorted from blood. These TCRs come from a human donor in good health. CDR3s include the opening cysteine and the closing phenylalanine or tryptophan. The D gene is left open where the match is weak. The size field is filled for only some rows; it gives once, few, many or a size class.

DNA | CDR3 | D | J | V | size
TGTGCCAGTAGTATATCGACAGGGGGCTGGAACACTGAAGCTTTCTTT | CASSISTGGWNTEAFF | TRBD1 | TRBJ1-1 | TRBV19 | -
TGCGCCAGCAGCCTGACAACCTACGAGCAGTACTTC | CASSLTTYEQYF | - | TRBJ2-7 | TRBV5-1 | -
TGTGCCAGCAGCCAATATCTCCCCGGGACAGGGAATAATTCACCCCTCCACTTT | CASSQYLPGTGNNSPLHF | TRBD1 | TRBJ1-6 | TRBV4-2 | few
TGTGCCAGCAGGCCCGACAGCTATAGCAATCAGCCCCAGCATTTT | CASRPDSYSNQPQHF | - | TRBJ1-5 | TRBV27 | -
TGTGCCAGCAGCGGGGGACTGGGAGGGGAGCTGTTTTTT | CASSGGLGGELFF | - | TRBJ2-2 | TRBV9 | -
TGTGCCAGCAGCCAACGGACCGGGACACCGAACACCGGGGAGCTGTTTTTT | CASSQRTGTPNTGELFF | - | TRBJ2-2 | TRBV7-2 | -
TGTGCCAGCAGCTTGGCCGTCGCCCTTCCTGGTGAGCAGTTCTTC | CASSLAVALPGEQFF | - | TRBJ2-1 | TRBV5-5 | -
TGTGCCAGCGTGATAAATGCACAAGGGCCCGGCTACACCTTC | CASVINAQGPGYTF | - | TRBJ1-2 | TRBV6-1 | -
TGTGCCAGTACCCACATGTGGGGGGGCCGGATGACAGATACGCAGTATTTT | CASTHMWGGRMTDTQYF | - | TRBJ2-3 | TRBV19 | -
TGTGCCAGCAGTTTTTGGCCCTCGGGGGGTAGTAGCAATCAGCCCCAGCATTTT | CASSFWPSGGSSNQPQHF | - | TRBJ1-5 | TRBV28 | -
TGTGCCAGTGAAAGCGGGGGGCACTACAATGAGCAGTTCTTC | CASESGGHYNEQFF | TRBD2 | TRBJ2-1 | TRBV6-5 | -
TGTGCCAGCAGCTTGTTAACGGGGTTTAACTATGGCTACACCTTC | CASSLLTGFNYGYTF | - | TRBJ1-2 | TRBV5-8 | -
TGTGCCATCTCAGAACTAGCGCCGGGCACAGATACGCAGTATTTT | CAISELAPGTDTQYF | TRBD2 | TRBJ2-3 | TRBV10-3 | -
TGCGCCAGCAATTTAGGGATGGGCATCTACAGGGGAAATACCTACGAGCAGTACTTC | CASNLGMGIYRGNTYEQYF | TRBD1 | TRBJ2-7 | TRBV10-1 | -
TGCAGCGTGAGGGACAGGGAGCAGTACTTC | CSVRDREQYF | TRBD1 | TRBJ2-7 | TRBV29-1 | -
TGTGCCAGCAGCCCAGGACAGTCCTTGGGCCAGTACTTC | CASSPGQSLGQYF | - | TRBJ2-5 | TRBV7-3 | -
TGTGCCAGCAGCTCGGGACCGATCAACACTGAAGCTTTCTTT | CASSSGPINTEAFF | - | TRBJ1-1 | TRBV7-3 | -
TGTGCCAGCAGTGGACAGGGAGGGGGCACAGATACGCAGTATTTT | CASSGQGGGTDTQYF | - | TRBJ2-3 | TRBV6-5 | -
TGTGCCAGCAGTGCCCGGGACAGGGGTGGATATGGCTACACCTTC | CASSARDRGGYGYTF | TRBD1 | TRBJ1-2 | TRBV28 | once
TGCGCCAGCAGCTTTGTACCCCCGAACACTGAAGCTTTCTTT | CASSFVPPNTEAFF | - | TRBJ1-1 | TRBV5-1 | -
TGTGCCAGCAGTGAAGCCTTGGCCCAGAAACTGTTTTTT | CASSEALAQKLFF | - | TRBJ1-4 | TRBV6-1 | few
TGTGCCACCAGCAGTGGACGGGGATTTGCTGCTTTCTTT | CATSSGRGFAAFF | - | TRBJ1-1 | TRBV15 | -
TGTGCCAGCAGCCAAGATCCCGGGACAGGGTACGCAGATACGCAGTATTTT | CASSQDPGTGYADTQYF | TRBD1 | TRBJ2-3 | TRBV14 | -
TGTGCCAGCAGCCTCGGGCTACATGGGGCCAACGTCCTGACTTTC | CASSLGLHGANVLTF | - | TRBJ2-6 | TRBV6-5 | -
TGTGCCAGCAGCGGACTCGGGGGGGGGATCACAGATACGCAGTATTTT | CASSGLGGGITDTQYF | - | TRBJ2-3 | TRBV21-1 | -
TGTGCCAGCAGACAGGGGTTGGCCAAAAACATTCAGTACTTC | CASRQGLAKNIQYF | TRBD1 | TRBJ2-4 | TRBV25-1 | -
TGTGCCAGCAGTTTAGGGAGAATACCCTACGAGCAGTACTTC | CASSLGRIPYEQYF | - | TRBJ2-7 | TRBV28 | -
TGCGCCAGCAGTGGGCTAGCGGGTTTCACAGATACGCAGTATTTT | CASSGLAGFTDTQYF | TRBD2 | TRBJ2-3 | TRBV10-2 | -
TGTGCCAGCAGTTACTCGAGCCCCAGGGGGTCTGGCTACACCTTC | CASSYSSPRGSGYTF | TRBD1 | TRBJ1-2 | TRBV6-5 | few
TGTGCCAGCAGCTTGGGACAGGGTGACGCCGGGGAGCTGTTTTTT | CASSLGQGDAGELFF | TRBD1 | TRBJ2-2 | TRBV7-9 | -
TGTGCCAGCAGCACGACAGCCCGTTTGTTCTTC | CASSTTARLFF | - | TRBJ1-2 | TRBV9 | -
TGTGCCACCAGCAGATTCGGACGGCTGAACACTGAAGCTTTCTTT | CATSRFGRLNTEAFF | - | TRBJ1-1 | TRBV15 | -
TGTGCCAGCAGCCGACCCGGGAACACTGAAGCTTTCTTT | CASSRPGNTEAFF | - | TRBJ1-1 | TRBV5-4 | few
TGCGCCAGCAGCACAATGGGGGGCAATCAGCCCCAGCATTTT | CASSTMGGNQPQHF | - | TRBJ1-5 | TRBV5-1 | once
TGTGCCAGCTCACCGGACAGGATGGGGTTTCGGGGCTACACCTTC | CASSPDRMGFRGYTF | TRBD1 | TRBJ1-2 | TRBV18 | -
TGCGCCAGCAGCTGGGGGACAGGGGTCGGGGCCAACGTCCTGACTTTC | CASSWGTGVGANVLTF | TRBD1 | TRBJ2-6 | TRBV5-1 | few
TGTGCCAGCAGTGTTAGGGCGCGACAAGAGACCCAGTACTTC | CASSVRARQETQYF | - | TRBJ2-5 | TRBV6-1 | -
TGTGCCAGCAGCCGGACAGGCAATAATTCACCCCTCCACTTT | CASSRTGNNSPLHF | TRBD1 | TRBJ1-6 | TRBV5-6 | -
TGTGCCAGCAGTTACCAGGGACAGGGAGAGAGCTACACCTTC | CASSYQGQGESYTF | TRBD1 | TRBJ1-2 | TRBV6-5 | -
TGTGCCAGCAGCGTTGGTAGCGGGATTGGTACAGATACGCAGTATTTT | CASSVGSGIGTDTQYF | TRBD2 | TRBJ2-3 | TRBV9 | -
TGTGCCAGTAGTATAGATCGGGGCATGGCCCAGCATTTT | CASSIDRGMAQHF | - | TRBJ1-5 | TRBV19 | -
TGTGCCAGCAGGGGCCTGGCCAACGTCCTGACTTTC | CASRGLANVLTF | - | TRBJ2-6 | TRBV9 | -
TGTGCCAGCTCACCACAGGACAGGGGGAAGGATCAGCCCCAGCATTTT | CASSPQDRGKDQPQHF | TRBD1 | TRBJ1-5 | TRBV18 | -
TGTGCCAGCAGCCTAAGCGGGGGGGAAAGGACGCAGTATTTT | CASSLSGGERTQYF | TRBD2 | TRBJ2-3 | TRBV7-3 | -
TGTGCCAGCAGCACGGGGGCCCGACCGGAAACTTTCTTT | CASSTGARPETFF | - | TRBJ1-1 | TRBV7-9 | -
TGTGCCATCAGTGAGGGGGGGACAACCTCCTACTCCTACAATGAGCAGTTCTTC | CAISEGGTTSYSYNEQFF | - | TRBJ2-1 | TRBV10-3 | -
TGTGCCAGCAGTTTGGAAGGAGGACACTTACTGATTTCCAAAAACATTCAGTACTTC | CASSLEGGHLLISKNIQYF | - | TRBJ2-4 | TRBV28 | -
TGTGCCAGCAGCTTAAAGCGCTCGGGAGCGGCTACTCGTATGGATACGCAGTATTTT | CASSLKRSGAATRMDTQYF | - | TRBJ2-3 | TRBV7-8 | -
TGTGCCAGCAGCTTAGGACGGGGGCCCAATCAGCCCCAGCATTTT | CASSLGRGPNQPQHF | - | TRBJ1-5 | TRBV11-2 | -
TGTGCCAGCAGCCTCAGGGGGCCGGGCCCCTACGAGCAGTACTTC | CASSLRGPGPYEQYF | TRBD1 | TRBJ2-7 | TRBV2 | -
TGCGCCAGCGCGGCCTGGACAGGGGGATTGGCTGAAGCTTTCTTT | CASAAWTGGLAEAFF | TRBD1 | TRBJ1-1 | TRBV5-1 | -
TGTGCCAGCAGTTTAAGCCCCGATAATGGCTCCTACGAGCAGTACTTC | CASSLSPDNGSYEQYF | - | TRBJ2-7 | TRBV28 | -
TGTGCCAGCAGCTTAGGGGGCCAGGCCTCCTACGAGCAGTACTTC | CASSLGGQASYEQYF | - | TRBJ2-7 | TRBV7-6 | -
TGTGCCAGCAGCTTTATGCGGGCAGGGTTAGCTGAAGCTTTCTTT | CASSFMRAGLAEAFF | - | TRBJ1-1 | TRBV28 | -
TGTGCCAGTAGTATGAACCAGTACCAAGAGACCCAGTACTTC | CASSMNQYQETQYF | - | TRBJ2-5 | TRBV19 | -